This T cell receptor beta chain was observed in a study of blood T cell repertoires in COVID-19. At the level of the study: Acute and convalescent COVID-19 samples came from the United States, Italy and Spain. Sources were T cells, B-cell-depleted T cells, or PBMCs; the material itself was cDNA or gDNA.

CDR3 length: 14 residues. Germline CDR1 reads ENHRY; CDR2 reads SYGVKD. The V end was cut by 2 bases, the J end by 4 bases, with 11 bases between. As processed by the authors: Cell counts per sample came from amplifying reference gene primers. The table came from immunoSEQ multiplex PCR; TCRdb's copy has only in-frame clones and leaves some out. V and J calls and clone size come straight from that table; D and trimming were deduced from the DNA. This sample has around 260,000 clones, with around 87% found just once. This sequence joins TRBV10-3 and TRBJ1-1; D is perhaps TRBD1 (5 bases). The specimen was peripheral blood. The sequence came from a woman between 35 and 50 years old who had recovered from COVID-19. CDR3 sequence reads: CAISEVSGPTEAFF. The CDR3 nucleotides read TGTGCCATCAGTGAGGTTTCAGGGCCCACTGAAGCTTTCTTT.